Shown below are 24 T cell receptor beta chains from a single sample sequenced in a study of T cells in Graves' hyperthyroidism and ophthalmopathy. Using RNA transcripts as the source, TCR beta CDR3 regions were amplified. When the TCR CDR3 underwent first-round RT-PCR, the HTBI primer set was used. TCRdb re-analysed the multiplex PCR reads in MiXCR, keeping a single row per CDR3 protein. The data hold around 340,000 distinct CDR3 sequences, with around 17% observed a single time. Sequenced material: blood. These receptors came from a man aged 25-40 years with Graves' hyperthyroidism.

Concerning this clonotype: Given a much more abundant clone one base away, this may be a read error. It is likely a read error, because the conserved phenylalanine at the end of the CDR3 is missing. This chain's CDR3 is CSVMMTGIGTEAFS. The CDR3 DNA is TGCAGTGTCATGATGACAGGGATCGGTACTGAAGCTTTCTCT. This rearrangement joins TRBV20-1 to TRBJ1-1; the match to TRBD1 covers 7 bases. The J segment lost 5 bases and the V segment lost 7 bases, leaving 13 bases of the junction unmatched. Germline V gene sequence: CDR1 DFQATT, CDR2 SNEGSKA (reference sequence). This CDR3 contains 14 residues.

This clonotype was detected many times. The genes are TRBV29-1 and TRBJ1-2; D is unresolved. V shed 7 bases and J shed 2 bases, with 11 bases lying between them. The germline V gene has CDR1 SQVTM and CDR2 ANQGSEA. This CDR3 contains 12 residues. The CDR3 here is CSASRVNYGYTF. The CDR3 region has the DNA TGCAGCGCCTCTCGGGTCAACTATGGCTACACCTTC. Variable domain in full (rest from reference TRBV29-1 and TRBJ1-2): SAVISQKPSRDICQRGTSLTIQCQVDSQVTMMFWYRQQPGQSLTLIATANQGSEATYESGFVIDKFPISRPNLTFSTLTVSNMSPEDSSIYLCSASRVNYGYTFGSGTRLTVV.

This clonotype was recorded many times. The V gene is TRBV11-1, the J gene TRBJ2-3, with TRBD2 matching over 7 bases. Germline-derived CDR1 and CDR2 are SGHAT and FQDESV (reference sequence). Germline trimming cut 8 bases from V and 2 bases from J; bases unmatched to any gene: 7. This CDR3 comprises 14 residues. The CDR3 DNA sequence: TGTGCCAGCGCTGGTCTAGCGGTCACAGATACGCAGTATTTT. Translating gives CASAGLAVTDTQYF.

CDR3 coding DNA: TGCGCCAGCAGTGACACCTCTGGAAACACCATATATTTT. It codes for CASSDTSGNTIYF. The chain employs TRBV10-2 and TRBJ1-3; unclear D gene. The CDR3 spans 13 residues. V lost 3 bases, J lost 0 bases, and 3 bases lay in between. The V gene's germline CDR1 is WSHSY and CDR2 SAAADI.

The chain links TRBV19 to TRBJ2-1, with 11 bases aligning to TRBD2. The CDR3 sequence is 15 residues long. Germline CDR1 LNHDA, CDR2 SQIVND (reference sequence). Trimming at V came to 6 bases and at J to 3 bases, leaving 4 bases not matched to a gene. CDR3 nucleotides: TGTGCCAGTAGCGAGCTAGCGGGAGGCTACAATGAGCAGTTCTTC. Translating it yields CASSELAGGYNEQFF.

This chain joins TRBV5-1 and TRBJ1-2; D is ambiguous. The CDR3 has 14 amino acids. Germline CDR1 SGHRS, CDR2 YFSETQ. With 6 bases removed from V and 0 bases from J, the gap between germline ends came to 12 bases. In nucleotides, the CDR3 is TGCGCCAGCAATAAGGTTCCGGCTAACTATGGCTACACCTTC. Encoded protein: CASNKVPANYGYTF.

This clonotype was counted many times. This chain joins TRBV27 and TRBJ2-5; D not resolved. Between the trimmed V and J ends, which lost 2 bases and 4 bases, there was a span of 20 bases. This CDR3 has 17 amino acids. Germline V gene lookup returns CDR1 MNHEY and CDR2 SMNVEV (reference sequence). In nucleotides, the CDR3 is TGTGCCAGCAGTTTAATAGGGTCGGCAGGCCGTCCAGAGACCCAGTACTTC. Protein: CASSLIGSAGRPETQYF.

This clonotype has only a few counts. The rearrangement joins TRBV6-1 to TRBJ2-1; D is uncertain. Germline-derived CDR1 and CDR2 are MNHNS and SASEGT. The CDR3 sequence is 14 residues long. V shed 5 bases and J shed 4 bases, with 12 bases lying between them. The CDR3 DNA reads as TGTGCCAGCAGTCCCGGACGGATGTACAATGAGCAGTTCTTC. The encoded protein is CASSPGRMYNEQFF.

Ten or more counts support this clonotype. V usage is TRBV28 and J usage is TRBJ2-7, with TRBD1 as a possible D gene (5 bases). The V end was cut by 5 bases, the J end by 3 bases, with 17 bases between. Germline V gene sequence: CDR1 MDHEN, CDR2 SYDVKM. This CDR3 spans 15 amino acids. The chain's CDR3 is CASSTPSRQNYEQYF. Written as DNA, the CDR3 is TGTGCCAGCAGTACGCCGTCCCGACAGAACTACGAGCAGTACTTC.

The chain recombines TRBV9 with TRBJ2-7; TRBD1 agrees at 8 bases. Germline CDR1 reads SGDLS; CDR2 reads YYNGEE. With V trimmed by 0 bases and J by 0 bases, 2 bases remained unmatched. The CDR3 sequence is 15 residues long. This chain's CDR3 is CASSVAGGSSYEQYF. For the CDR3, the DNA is TGTGCCAGCAGCGTAGCAGGGGGCTCCTCCTACGAGCAGTACTTC.

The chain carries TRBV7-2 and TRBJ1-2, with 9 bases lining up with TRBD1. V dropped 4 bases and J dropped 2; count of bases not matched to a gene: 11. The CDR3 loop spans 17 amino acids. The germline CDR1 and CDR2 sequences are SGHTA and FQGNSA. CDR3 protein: CASSYKISGQGNYGYTF. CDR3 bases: TGTGCCAGCAGCTACAAGATTTCCGGACAGGGGAACTATGGCTACACCTTC.

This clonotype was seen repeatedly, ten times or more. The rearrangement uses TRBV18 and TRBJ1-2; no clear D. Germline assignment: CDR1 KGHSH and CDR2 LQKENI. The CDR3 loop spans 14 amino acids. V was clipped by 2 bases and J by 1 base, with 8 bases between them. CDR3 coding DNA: TGTGCCAGCTCACCAGAAGGAGATAACTATGGCTACACCTTC. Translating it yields CASSPEGDNYGYTF. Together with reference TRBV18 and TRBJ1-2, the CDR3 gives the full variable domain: NAGVMQNPRHLVRRRGQEARLRCSPMKGHSHVYWYRQLPEEGLKFMVYLQKENIIDESGMPKERFSAEFPKEGPSILRIQQVVRGDSAAYFCASSPEGDNYGYTFGSGTRLTVV.

Here the CDR3 DNA reads TGTGCCAGTAGTACTTCTGCGGGGACCCAGTACTTC. Amino acid sequence: CASSTSAGTQYF. The chain recombines TRBV19 with TRBJ2-5; a weak D match, TRBD2 (5 bases). V lost 4 bases to trimming and J lost 7 bases, with 10 bases between them. This CDR3 is 12 amino acids long. Per the germline V gene, CDR1 is LNHDA and CDR2 is SQIVND (reference sequence).

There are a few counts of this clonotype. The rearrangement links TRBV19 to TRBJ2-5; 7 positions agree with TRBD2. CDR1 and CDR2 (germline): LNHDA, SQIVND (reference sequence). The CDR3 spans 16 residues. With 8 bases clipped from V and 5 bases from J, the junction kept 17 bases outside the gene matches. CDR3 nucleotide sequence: TGTGCCAGTTCCCCGGATGGTGGCGGGAGCAGGGAGACCCAGTACTTC. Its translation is CASSPDGGGSRETQYF.

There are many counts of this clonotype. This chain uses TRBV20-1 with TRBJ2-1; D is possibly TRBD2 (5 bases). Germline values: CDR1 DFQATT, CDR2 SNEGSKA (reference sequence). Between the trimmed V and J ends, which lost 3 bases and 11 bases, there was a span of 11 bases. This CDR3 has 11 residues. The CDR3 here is CSARHREKQFF. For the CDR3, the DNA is TGCAGTGCTAGGCACCGGGAAAAGCAGTTCTTC.

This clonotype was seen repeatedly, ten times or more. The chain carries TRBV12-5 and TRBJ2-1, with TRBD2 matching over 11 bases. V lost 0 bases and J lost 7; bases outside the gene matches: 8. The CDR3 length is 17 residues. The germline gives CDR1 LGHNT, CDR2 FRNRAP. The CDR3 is CASGLVPLAGGSNEQFF. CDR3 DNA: TGTGCTAGTGGTTTGGTACCCTTAGCGGGAGGGTCGAATGAGCAGTTCTTC.

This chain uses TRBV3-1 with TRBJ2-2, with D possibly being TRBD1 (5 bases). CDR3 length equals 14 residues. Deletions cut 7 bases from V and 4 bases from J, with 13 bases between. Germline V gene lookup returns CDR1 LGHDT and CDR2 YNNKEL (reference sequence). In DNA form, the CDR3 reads TGTGCCAGCAACCCCGCTAGGGGCACCGGGGAGCTGTTTTTT. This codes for CASNPARGTGELFF. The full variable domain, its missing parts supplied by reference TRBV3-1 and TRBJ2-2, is DTAVSQTPKYLVTQMGNDKSIKCEQNLGHDTMYWYKQDSKKFLKIMFSYNNKELIINETVPNRFSPKSPDKAHLNLHINSLELGDSAVYFCASNPARGTGELFFGEGSRLTVL.

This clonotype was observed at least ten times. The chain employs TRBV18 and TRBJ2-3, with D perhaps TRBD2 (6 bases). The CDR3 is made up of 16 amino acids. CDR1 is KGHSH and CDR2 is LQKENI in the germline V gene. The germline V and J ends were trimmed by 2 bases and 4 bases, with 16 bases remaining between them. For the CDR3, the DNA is TGTGCCAGCTCACCAACCAACCTAGCGCGGGCAGATACGCAGTATTTT. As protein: CASSPTNLARADTQYF.

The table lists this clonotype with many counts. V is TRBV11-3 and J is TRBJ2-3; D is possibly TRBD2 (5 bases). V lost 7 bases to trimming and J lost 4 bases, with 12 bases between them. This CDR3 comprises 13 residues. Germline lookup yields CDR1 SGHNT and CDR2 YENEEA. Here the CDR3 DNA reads TGTGCCAGCAACGGCGGGTCGGCAGATACGCAGTATTTT. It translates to CASNGGSADTQYF.

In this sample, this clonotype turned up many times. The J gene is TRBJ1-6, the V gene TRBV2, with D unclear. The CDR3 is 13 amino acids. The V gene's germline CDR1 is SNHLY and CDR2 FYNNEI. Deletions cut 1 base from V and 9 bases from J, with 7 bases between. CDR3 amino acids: CASSEGRGSPLHF. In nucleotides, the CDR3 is TGTGCCAGCAGTGAAGGCCGGGGTTCACCCCTCCACTTT.

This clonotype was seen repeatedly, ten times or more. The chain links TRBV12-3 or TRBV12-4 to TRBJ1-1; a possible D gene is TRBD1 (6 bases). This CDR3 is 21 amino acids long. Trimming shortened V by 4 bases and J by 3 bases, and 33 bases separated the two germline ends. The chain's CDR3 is CASSSWWSLTALKKGDTEAFF. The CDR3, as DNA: TGTGCCAGCAGTTCGTGGTGGTCCCTGACAGCTCTCAAAAAGGGGGACACTGAAGCTTTCTTT.

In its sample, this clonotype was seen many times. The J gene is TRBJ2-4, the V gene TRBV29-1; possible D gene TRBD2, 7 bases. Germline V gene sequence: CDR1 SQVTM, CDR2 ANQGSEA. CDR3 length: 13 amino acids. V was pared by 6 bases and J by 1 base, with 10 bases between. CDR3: CSVAGAAKNIQYF. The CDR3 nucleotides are TGCAGCGTGGCGGGGGCGGCCAAAAACATTCAGTACTTC.

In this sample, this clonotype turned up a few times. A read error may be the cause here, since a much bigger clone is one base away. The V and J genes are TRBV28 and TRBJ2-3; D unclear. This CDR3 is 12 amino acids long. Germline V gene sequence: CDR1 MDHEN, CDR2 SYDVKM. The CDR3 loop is CASSPLTDAQYF. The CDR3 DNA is TGTGCCAGCAGTCCTCTCACAGATGCGCAGTATTTT.

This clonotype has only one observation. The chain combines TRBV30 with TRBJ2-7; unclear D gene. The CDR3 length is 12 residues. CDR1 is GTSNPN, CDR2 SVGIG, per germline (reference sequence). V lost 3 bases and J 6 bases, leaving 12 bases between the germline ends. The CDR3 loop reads CAWRRVPGEQYF. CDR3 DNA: TGTGCCTGGAGAAGAGTTCCTGGCGAGCAGTACTTC.